The T cell receptor (beta chain) under discussion was sequenced for a study of T cells in Graves' hyperthyroidism and ophthalmopathy. Study results and limitations: Model-based prediction identified ophthalmopathy a median around 6.5 months prior to its onset.

TCR beta CDR3 region amplification was performed from RNA transcripts. HTBI primers were the set used in a first-round RT-PCR of the TCR CDR3. TCRdb ran MiXCR on the multiplex PCR reads and lists one entry per CDR3 protein. The sample holds 300,000 to 350,000 distinct CDR3 sequences; approximately 15% are singletons and the top ten take just under 25%. V lost 1 base and J lost 2; bases outside the gene matches: 6. This CDR3 is built from 17 residues. Germline V gene lookup returns CDR1 SGHVS and CDR2 FNYEAQ. This clonotype was seen at least ten times. Its antigen is undetermined. The source is a woman in her 30s with Graves' hyperthyroidism. Specimen: blood. The chain carries TRBV7-6 and TRBJ2-3; 10 bases are shared with TRBD1. CDR3 sequence reads: CASSLEGGQGVTDTQYF. CDR3 DNA sequence: TGTGCCAGCAGCTTAGAGGGCGGACAGGGGGTCACAGATACGCAGTATTTT.